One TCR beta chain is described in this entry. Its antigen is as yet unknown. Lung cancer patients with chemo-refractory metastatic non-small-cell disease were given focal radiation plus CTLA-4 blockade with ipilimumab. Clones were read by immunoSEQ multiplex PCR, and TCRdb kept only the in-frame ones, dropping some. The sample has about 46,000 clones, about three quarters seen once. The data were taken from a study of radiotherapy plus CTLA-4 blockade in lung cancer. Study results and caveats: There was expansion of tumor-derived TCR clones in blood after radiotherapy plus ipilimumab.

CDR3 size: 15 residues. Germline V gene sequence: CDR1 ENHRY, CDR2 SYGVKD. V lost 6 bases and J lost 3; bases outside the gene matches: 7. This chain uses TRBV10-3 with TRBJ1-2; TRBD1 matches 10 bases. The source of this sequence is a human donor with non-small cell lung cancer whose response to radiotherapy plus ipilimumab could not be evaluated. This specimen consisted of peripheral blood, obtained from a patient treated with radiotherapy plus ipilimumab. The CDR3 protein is CAISPGTGVDYGYTF. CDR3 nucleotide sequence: TGTGCCATCAGCCCCGGGACAGGGGTGGACTATGGCTACACCTTC.